The sequence of this T cell receptor beta chain was determined in a study of shared clonotypes between healthy human individuals. Overall study: The donor pool was made up of a couple of women and a few men aged 18 to 49. Study-wide findings and caveats: In this cohort, only blood was sampled, and tissue repertoires likely differ.

Notes on this clone: Its antigen is unknown.

The germline CDR1 and CDR2 sequences are MNHEY and SVGAGI. Between the trimmed V and J ends, which lost 0 bases and 2 bases, there was a span of 8 bases. The CDR3 runs to 16 residues. In the sorted-subset replicate PCRs, 150 to 200 ng DNA, around 30,000 T cell genomes, was used. Here immunoSEQ multiplex PCR was the method, and the copy in TCRdb shows in-frame clones only, minus some. The sample lists approximately 940,000 clones, about 80% occurring once. Specimen: memory CD4+ T cells sorted from blood. Subset described: CD45RA-negative fraction. This sequence joins TRBV6-5 and TRBJ1-6; possible D gene TRBD1, 6 bases. The TCR was taken from a man between 18 and 35 years old in good health. CDR3 sequence reads: CASSYSRTAYNSPLHF. The DNA of the CDR3 is TGTGCCAGCAGTTACTCCCGGACAGCCTATAATTCACCCCTCCACTTT.